These 26 T cell receptor beta chains were all obtained from the same sample, sequenced in a study of T cell responses to AZD1222 COVID-19 vaccine. The table came from immunoSEQ multiplex PCR; TCRdb's copy has only in-frame clones and leaves some out. The table lists roughly 100,000 clones, approximately 88% of them singletons, with about 2.5% in the top ten. Here the sequenced sample was peripheral blood, taken on day 0 of AZD1222 vaccination. These receptors originate from an adult in good health.

The chain carries TRBV20-1 and TRBJ1-5, with TRBD1 matching 7 bases. Trimming took 3 bases from V and 3 from J; bases not matched to a gene: 8. The CDR3 is 15 amino acids. In germline, CDR1 is DFQATT, CDR2 SNEGSKA (reference sequence). CDR3 DNA sequence: TGCAGTGCTAGTGGGACAGAACCCCACAATCAGCCCCAGCATTTT. Translated: CSASGTEPHNQPQHF.

This sequence joins TRBV28 and TRBJ1-4, with 9 bases identical to TRBD1. This CDR3 region has 16 residues. Trimming removed 5 bases from V and 4 bases from J; junction bases left unmatched: 8. Germline V gene lookup returns CDR1 MDHEN and CDR2 SYDVKM. CDR3 protein: CASSKQGQGGNEKLFF. CDR3 nucleotide sequence: TGTGCCAGCAGTAAACAGGGACAGGGAGGTAATGAAAAACTGTTTTTT. The full variable domain, with the rest looked up from reference TRBV28 and TRBJ1-4, is DVKVTQSSRYLVKRTGEKVFLECVQDMDHENMFWYRQDPGLGLRLIYFSYDVKMKEKGDIPEGYSVSREKKERFSLILESASTNQTSMYLCASSKQGQGGNEKLFFGSGTQLSVL.

This clone has only one observation. The rearrangement joins TRBV10-2 to TRBJ1-1, with D unresolved. The V end was cut by 2 bases, the J end by 2 bases, with 9 bases between. The length of the CDR3 is 14 residues. CDR1 is WSHSY and CDR2 is SAAADI in the germline V gene. CDR3 region: CASSERPLNTEAFF. The CDR3 region has the DNA TGCGCCAGCAGTGAGCGGCCGCTCAACACTGAAGCTTTCTTT.

The V and J genes are TRBV5-6 and TRBJ1-6; D is unresolved. Germline lookup yields CDR1 SGHDT and CDR2 YYEEEE. This CDR3 contains 14 residues. The V end lost 2 bases, the J end lost 9 bases, and 12 bases lay between the germline ends. CDR3 amino acids: CASSFPGATSPLHF. CDR3 bases: TGTGCCAGCAGCTTTCCAGGAGCTACTTCACCCCTCCACTTT. The entire variable domain, with the rest obtained from reference TRBV5-6 and TRBJ1-6, is as follows: DAGVTQSPTHLIKTRGQQVTLRCSPKSGHDTVSWYQQALGQGPQFIFQYYEEEERQRGNFPDRFSGHQFPNYSSELNVNALLLGDSALYLCASSFPGATSPLHFGNGTRLTVT.

A few counts support this clone. The gene calls are TRBV10-3 and TRBJ1-1; D not certain. From germline, CDR1 is ENHRY and CDR2 SYGVKD. V was shortened by 1 base and J by 4 bases, with 7 bases between the two germline ends. This CDR3 comprises 13 residues. The CDR3 nucleotides are TGTGCCATCAGTGAGTTAGGGAGCACTGAAGCTTTCTTT. Translation gives CAISELGSTEAFF.

The chain combines TRBV6-5 with TRBJ2-1; D is undetermined. CDR1 MNHEY and CDR2 SVGAGI come from the germline V gene. V dropped 3 bases and J dropped 4 bases, with 10 bases sitting between them. The CDR3 runs to 14 residues. CDR3 in amino acids: CASSYSATYNEQFF. As DNA, the CDR3 is TGTGCCAGCAGTTATAGTGCGACATACAATGAGCAGTTCTTC.

The J gene is TRBJ1-3, the V gene TRBV3-1 (or the pseudogene TRBV3-2); a possible D gene is TRBD1 (5 bases). The CDR3 is 19 residues long. CDR1 and CDR2 (germline): LGHDT, YNNKEL (reference sequence). V gave up 4 bases and J gave up 0 bases, with 22 bases separating them. As DNA, the CDR3 is TGTGCCAGCAGCCCCCAATTGTATTTGGGGGTCCCCTCTGGAAACACCATATATTTT. Translating it yields CASSPQLYLGVPSGNTIYF.

The V call is TRBV11-3, the J call TRBJ1-2; D possibly corresponds to TRBD1 (6 bases). The CDR3 spans 14 residues. V was pared by 6 bases and J by 4 bases, with 15 bases between. Germline CDR1 reads SGHNT; CDR2 reads YENEEA. The CDR3 nucleotides read TGTGCCAGCAGTCCCCTCGGGGGCAGCTATGGCTACACCTTC. It is translated as CASSPLGGSYGYTF. The full variable domain, rest sourced from reference TRBV11-3 and TRBJ1-2, is EAGVVQSPRYKIIEKKQPVAFWCNPISGHNTLYWYLQNLGQGPELLIRYENEEAVDDSQLPKDRFSAERLKGVDSTLKIQPAELGDSAVYLCASSPLGGSYGYTFGSGTRLTVV.

This chain links TRBV6-1 with TRBJ2-7; no clear D gene. The germline V gene encodes CDR1 MNHNS and CDR2 SASEGT. This CDR3 spans 10 amino acids. Trimming pared 3 bases from V and 3 bases from J, leaving 0 bases between. CDR3 region: CASSDYEQYF. The CDR3 DNA sequence: TGTGCCAGCAGTGACTACGAGCAGTACTTC.

J is TRBJ2-1 and V is TRBV7-9; the D is unclear. The V end was cut by 5 bases, the J end by 6 bases, with 11 bases between. Germline lookup yields CDR1 SEHNR and CDR2 FQNEAQ (reference sequence). There are 13 residues in the CDR3. CDR3 coding DNA: TGTGCCAGCAGCGCCCGACTTGGCAATGAGCAGTTCTTC. It is translated as CASSARLGNEQFF.

The CDR3 nucleotides read TGTGCCAGTAGCACGTGGGGGCGACCTCCTTACAATGAGCAGTTCTTC. Translating gives CASSTWGRPPYNEQFF. The J gene is TRBJ2-1, the V gene TRBV19, with a tentative D call TRBD1 (6 bases). The CDR3 contains 16 residues. Germline lookup yields CDR1 LNHDA and CDR2 SQIVND (reference sequence). V was clipped by 6 bases and J by 4 bases, with 19 bases between them.

This rearrangement joins TRBV29-1 to TRBJ2-5, with 9 positions matching TRBD1. This CDR3 contains 13 residues. Germline trimming cut 6 bases from V and 4 bases from J; bases unmatched to any gene: 6. Germline V gene lookup returns CDR1 SQVTM and CDR2 ANQGSEA. The CDR3 DNA reads as TGCAGCGTCCGACAGGGGGTTATAGAGACCCAGTACTTC. The encoded protein is CSVRQGVIETQYF.

The chain couples TRBV5-1 to TRBJ1-1; D ambiguous. With 1 base removed from V and 2 bases from J, the gap between germline ends came to 9 bases. This CDR3 is 14 amino acids long. Germline V gene lookup returns CDR1 SGHRS and CDR2 YFSETQ. The CDR3: CASSLYTFNTEAFF. CDR3 sequence (DNA): TGCGCCAGCAGCTTGTACACTTTCAACACTGAAGCTTTCTTT.

The chain joins TRBV11-2 to TRBJ1-2; 10 nucleotides line up with TRBD1. The V and J ends lost 5 bases and 7 bases, in that order; junction bases with no gene match: 10. This CDR3 spans 15 amino acids. The germline V gene encodes CDR1 SGHAT and CDR2 FQNNGV. This CDR3 reads CASSARKTGGIGYTF. The CDR3 region has the DNA TGTGCCAGCAGCGCCAGAAAGACAGGGGGCATTGGCTACACCTTC.

This clone appeared a few times. This chain uses TRBV6-1 with TRBJ1-2; D unclear. Germline values: CDR1 MNHNS, CDR2 SASEGT. The CDR3 loop spans 14 amino acids. V dropped 2 bases and J dropped 4 bases, with 11 bases sitting between them. The CDR3 is CASSESRSPYGYTF. CDR3 DNA: TGTGCCAGCAGTGAATCGAGGAGTCCCTATGGCTACACCTTC.

J is TRBJ1-2 and V is TRBV2; perhaps TRBD1 as D (6 bases). This CDR3 has 13 amino acids. Germline CDR1 SNHLY, CDR2 FYNNEI. Trimming took off 3 bases at V and 8 bases at J, with 13 bases between the two ends. The CDR3: CASSDQRDTGYTF. CDR3 DNA sequence: TGTGCCAGCAGTGACCAACGGGACACGGGCTACACCTTC.

The rearrangement links TRBV6-2 or TRBV6-3 to TRBJ1-1; D is unclear. Per the germline V gene, CDR1 is MNHEY and CDR2 is SVGEGT. V was trimmed by 2 bases and J by 0 bases, leaving 4 bases between them. The CDR3 runs 13 residues. CDR3 sequence: CASSYLMNTEAFF. CDR3 DNA: TGTGCCAGCAGTTACCTGATGAACACTGAAGCTTTCTTT.

The genes are TRBV7-9 and TRBJ2-7; unclear D gene. Trimming pared 5 bases from V and 13 bases from J, leaving 18 bases between. Germline V CDR1 and CDR2: SEHNR, FQNEAQ (reference sequence). The CDR3 has 12 residues. CDR3 nucleotide sequence: TGTGCCAGCAGCGACAACCAGGCTGGCTCATACTTC. Translated, it gives CASSDNQAGSYF.

This clone was seen more than once but under ten times. This chain links TRBV19 with TRBJ1-1; the D gene is possibly TRBD1 (6 bases). CDR1 and CDR2 from the germline V gene are LNHDA and SQIVND (reference sequence). Trimming pared 6 bases from V and 6 bases from J, leaving 20 bases between. This CDR3 contains 15 residues. This CDR3 is CASSTLIGGQAEAFF. The CDR3 DNA reads as TGTGCCAGTAGCACCCTAATAGGGGGGCAGGCTGAAGCTTTCTTT. Variable domain in full (rest from reference TRBV19 and TRBJ1-1): DGGITQSPKYLFRKEGQNVTLSCEQNLNHDAMYWYRQDPGQGLRLIYYSQIVNDFQKGDIAEGYSVSREKKESFPLTVTSAQKNPTAFYLCASSTLIGGQAEAFFGQGTRLTVV.

This rearrangement joins TRBV19 to TRBJ2-2; the D gene is possibly TRBD1 (5 bases). V lost 5 bases to trimming and J lost 1 base, with 8 bases between them. Germline V gene sequence: CDR1 LNHDA, CDR2 SQIVND (reference sequence). CDR3 length equals 14 residues. The CDR3 region has the DNA TGTGCCAGTAGTTTTACAGGGAACACCGGGGAGCTGTTTTTT. Translated, it gives CASSFTGNTGELFF.

V usage is TRBV7-8 and J usage is TRBJ2-1; D possibly corresponds to TRBD2 (7 bases). Germline loops: CDR1 SGHVS, CDR2 FQNEAQ. The CDR3 has 15 amino acids. Trimming removed 4 bases at V and 4 bases at J, with 14 bases between. The CDR3 sequence is CASSSFEGGYNEQFF. The DNA for the CDR3 is TGTGCCAGCAGCTCCTTCGAGGGGGGGTACAATGAGCAGTTCTTC.

The rearrangement links TRBV15 to TRBJ1-5; D gene uncertain. CDR3 length equals 14 residues. Trimming cost V 5 bases and J 2 bases, with 10 bases left between them. Germline V gives CDR1 LNHNV, CDR2 YYDKDF (reference sequence). The CDR3 DNA reads as TGTGCCACCAGCTCTAGGTGGGGCAATCAGCCCCAGCATTTT. Amino acids: CATSSRWGNQPQHF.

The chain joins TRBV19 to TRBJ1-4; no clear D. The CDR3 is made up of 15 amino acids. Trimming shortened V by 3 bases and J by 3 bases, and 11 bases separated the two germline ends. The germline CDR1 and CDR2 sequences are LNHDA and SQIVND (reference sequence). Written as DNA, the CDR3 is TGTGCCAGTAGTATCGACCAGCCATCTAATGAAAAACTGTTTTTT. Protein product: CASSIDQPSNEKLFF.

In its sample, this clone was seen once. The rearrangement uses TRBV10-2 and TRBJ1-6; no definite D call. Trimming removed 6 bases at V and 3 bases at J, with 9 bases between. The CDR3 sequence is 14 residues long. Germline loops: CDR1 WSHSY, CDR2 SAAADI. The DNA of the CDR3 is TGCGCCAGCAGCCCGACGAGCTATAATTCACCCCTCCACTTT. Its translation: CASSPTSYNSPLHF.

This chain links TRBV4-1 with TRBJ1-3; possible D gene TRBD1, 5 bases. The CDR3 loop spans 15 amino acids. Germline loops: CDR1 MGHRA, CDR2 YSYEKL. The V and J ends lost 0 bases and 4 bases respectively, with 10 bases between them. The CDR3 DNA sequence: TGCGCCAGCAGCCAAGACCAGGGTAGGGGAAACACCATATATTTT. Protein product: CASSQDQGRGNTIYF.

The chain links TRBV7-8 to TRBJ2-7; 8 bases are a match to TRBD2. V was pared by 2 bases and J by 4 bases, with 7 bases of the junction left unmatched. CDR3 length: 15 residues. The germline V gene has CDR1 SGHVS and CDR2 FQNEAQ. In DNA form, the CDR3 reads TGTGCCAGCAGCTTATCGCCGACTAGCGCGTACGAGCAGTACTTC. It encodes CASSLSPTSAYEQYF.